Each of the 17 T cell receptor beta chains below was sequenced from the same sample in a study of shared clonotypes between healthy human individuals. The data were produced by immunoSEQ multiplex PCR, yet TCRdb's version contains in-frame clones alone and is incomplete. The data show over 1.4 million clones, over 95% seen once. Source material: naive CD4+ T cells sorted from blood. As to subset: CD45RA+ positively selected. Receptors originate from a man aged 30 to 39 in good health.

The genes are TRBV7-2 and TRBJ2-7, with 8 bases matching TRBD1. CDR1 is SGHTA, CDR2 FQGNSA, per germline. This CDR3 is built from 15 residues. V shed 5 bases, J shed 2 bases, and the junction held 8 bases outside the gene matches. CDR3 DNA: TGTGCCAGCAGCCCTAGGACAGGGATTCCCTACGAGCAGTACTTC. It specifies CASSPRTGIPYEQYF.

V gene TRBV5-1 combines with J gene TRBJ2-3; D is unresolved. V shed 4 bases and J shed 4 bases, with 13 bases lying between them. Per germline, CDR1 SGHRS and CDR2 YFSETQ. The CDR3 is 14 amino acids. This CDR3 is CASSPKFGSDTQYF. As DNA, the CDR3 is TGCGCCAGCAGCCCGAAGTTTGGATCAGATACGCAGTATTTT.

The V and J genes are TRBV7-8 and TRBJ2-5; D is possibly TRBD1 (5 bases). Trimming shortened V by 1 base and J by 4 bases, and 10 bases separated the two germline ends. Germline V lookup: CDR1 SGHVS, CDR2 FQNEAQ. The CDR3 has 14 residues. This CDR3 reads CASSLGRVAETQYF. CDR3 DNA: TGTGCCAGCAGCTTAGGCAGGGTCGCAGAGACCCAGTACTTC. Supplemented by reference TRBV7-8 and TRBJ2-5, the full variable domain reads GAGVSQSPRYKVAKRGQDVALRCDPISGHVSLFWYQQALGQGPEFLTYFQNEAQLDKSGLPSDRFFAERPEGSVSTLKIQRTQQEDSAVYLCASSLGRVAETQYFGPGTRLLVL.

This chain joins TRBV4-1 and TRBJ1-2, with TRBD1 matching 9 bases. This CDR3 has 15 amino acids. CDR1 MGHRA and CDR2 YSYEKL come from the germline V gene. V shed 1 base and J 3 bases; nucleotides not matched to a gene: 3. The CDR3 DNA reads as TGCGCCAGCAGCCAAGTGACAGGGGGGGACTATGGCTACACCTTC. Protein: CASSQVTGGDYGYTF.

CDR3 DNA: TGCGCCAGCAGCTCCTCCCCGGGACTATTTAGTGCCGAGCAGTACTTC. It specifies CASSSSPGLFSAEQYF. V usage is TRBV4-1 and J usage is TRBJ2-7; 7 nucleotides agree with TRBD2. The V segment lost 5 bases and the J segment 6 bases; nucleotides outside the gene matches: 16. This CDR3 is 16 amino acids long. Germline V CDR1 and CDR2: MGHRA, YSYEKL.

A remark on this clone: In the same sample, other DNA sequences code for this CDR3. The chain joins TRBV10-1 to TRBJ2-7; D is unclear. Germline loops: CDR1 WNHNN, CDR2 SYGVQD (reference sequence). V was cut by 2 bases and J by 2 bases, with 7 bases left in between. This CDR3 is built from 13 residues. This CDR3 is CASSERGAYEQYF. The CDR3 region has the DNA TGCGCCAGCAGTGAGAGAGGTGCCTACGAGCAGTACTTC.

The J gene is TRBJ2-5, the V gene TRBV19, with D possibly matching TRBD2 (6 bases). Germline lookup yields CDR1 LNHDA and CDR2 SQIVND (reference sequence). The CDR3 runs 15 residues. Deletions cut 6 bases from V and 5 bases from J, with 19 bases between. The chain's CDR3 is CASSLGTPGMETQYF. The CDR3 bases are TGTGCCAGTAGCCTAGGGACTCCTGGAATGGAGACCCAGTACTTC.

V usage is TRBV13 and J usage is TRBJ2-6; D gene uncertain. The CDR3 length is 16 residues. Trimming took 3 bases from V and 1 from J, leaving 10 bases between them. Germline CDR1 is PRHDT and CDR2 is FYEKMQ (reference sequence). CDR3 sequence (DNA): TGTGCCAGCAGCTTCCCGGATGAGTCTGGGGCCAACGTCCTGACTTTC. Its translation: CASSFPDESGANVLTF.

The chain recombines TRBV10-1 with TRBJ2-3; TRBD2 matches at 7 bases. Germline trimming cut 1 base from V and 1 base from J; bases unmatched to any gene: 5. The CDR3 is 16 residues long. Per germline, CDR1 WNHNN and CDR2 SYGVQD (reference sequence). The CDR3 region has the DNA TGCGCCAGCAGTGAGTTTGGCCTAGCGGGCACAGATACGCAGTATTTT. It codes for CASSEFGLAGTDTQYF.

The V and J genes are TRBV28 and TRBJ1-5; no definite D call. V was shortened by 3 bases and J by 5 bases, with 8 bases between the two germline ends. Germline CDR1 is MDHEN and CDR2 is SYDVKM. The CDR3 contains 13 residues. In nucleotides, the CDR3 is TGTGCCAGCAGTTTGACAAGGGATCAGCCCCAGCATTTT. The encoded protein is CASSLTRDQPQHF.

As DNA, the CDR3 is TGTGCCAGCAGCGTAGATATCAGGGGCTTTACTGGGGAGACCCAGTACTTC. Translating gives CASSVDIRGFTGETQYF. The V and J genes are TRBV9 and TRBJ2-5; D may be TRBD1 (6 bases). Trimming removed 0 bases at V and 5 bases at J, with 20 bases between. This CDR3 region has 17 residues. The germline gives CDR1 SGDLS, CDR2 YYNGEE.

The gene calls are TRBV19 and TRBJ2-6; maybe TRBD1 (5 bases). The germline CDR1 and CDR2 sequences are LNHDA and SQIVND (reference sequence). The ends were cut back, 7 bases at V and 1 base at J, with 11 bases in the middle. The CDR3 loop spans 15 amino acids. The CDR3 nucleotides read TGTGCCAGTATCCTCCGACAGTCTGGGGCCAACGTCCTGACTTTC. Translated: CASILRQSGANVLTF. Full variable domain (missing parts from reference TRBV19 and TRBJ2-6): DGGITQSPKYLFRKEGQNVTLSCEQNLNHDAMYWYRQDPGQGLRLIYYSQIVNDFQKGDIAEGYSVSREKKESFPLTVTSAQKNPTAFYLCASILRQSGANVLTFGAGSRLTVL.

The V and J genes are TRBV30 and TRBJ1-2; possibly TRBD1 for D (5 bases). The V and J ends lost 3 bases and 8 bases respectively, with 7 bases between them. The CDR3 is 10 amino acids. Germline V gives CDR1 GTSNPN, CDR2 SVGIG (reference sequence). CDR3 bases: TGTGCCTGGAGAGGGGTGGGCTACACCTTC. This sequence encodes CAWRGVGYTF. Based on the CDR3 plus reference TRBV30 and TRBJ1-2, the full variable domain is SQTIHQWPATLVQPVGSPLSLECTVEGTSNPNLYWYRQAAGRGLQLLFYSVGIGQISSEVPQNLSASRPQDRQFILSSKKLLLSDSGFYLCAWRGVGYTFGSGTRLTVV.

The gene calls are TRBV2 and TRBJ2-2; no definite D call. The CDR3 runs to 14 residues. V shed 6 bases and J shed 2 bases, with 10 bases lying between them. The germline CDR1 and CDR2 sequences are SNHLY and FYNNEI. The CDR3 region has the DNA TGTGCCAGCAGGCCTCTTAGTAACACCGGGGAGCTGTTTTTT. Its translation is CASRPLSNTGELFF.

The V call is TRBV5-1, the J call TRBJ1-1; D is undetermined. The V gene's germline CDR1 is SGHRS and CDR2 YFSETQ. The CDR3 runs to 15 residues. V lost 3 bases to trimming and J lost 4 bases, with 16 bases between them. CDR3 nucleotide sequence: TGCGCCAGCAGCTCCATGACCCCCTCCACCACTGAAGCTTTCTTT. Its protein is CASSSMTPSTTEAFF.

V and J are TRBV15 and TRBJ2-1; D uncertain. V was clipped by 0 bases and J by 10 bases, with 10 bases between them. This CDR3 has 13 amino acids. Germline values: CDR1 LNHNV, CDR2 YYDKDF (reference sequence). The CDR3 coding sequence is TGTGCCACCAGCAGAGATCAAGGCAAAGAGCAGTTCTTC. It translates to CATSRDQGKEQFF.

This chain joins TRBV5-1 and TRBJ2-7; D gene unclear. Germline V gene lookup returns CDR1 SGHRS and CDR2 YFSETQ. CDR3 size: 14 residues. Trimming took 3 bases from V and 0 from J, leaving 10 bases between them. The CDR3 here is CASSSMVSSYEQYF. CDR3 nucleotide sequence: TGCGCCAGCAGCTCCATGGTCAGCTCCTACGAGCAGTACTTC. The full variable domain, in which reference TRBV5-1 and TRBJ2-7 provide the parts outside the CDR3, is KAGVTQTPRYLIKTRGQQVTLSCSPISGHRSVSWYQQTPGQGLQFLFEYFSETQRNKGNFPGRFSGRQFSNSRSEMNVSTLELGDSALYLCASSSMVSSYEQYFGPGTRLTVT.